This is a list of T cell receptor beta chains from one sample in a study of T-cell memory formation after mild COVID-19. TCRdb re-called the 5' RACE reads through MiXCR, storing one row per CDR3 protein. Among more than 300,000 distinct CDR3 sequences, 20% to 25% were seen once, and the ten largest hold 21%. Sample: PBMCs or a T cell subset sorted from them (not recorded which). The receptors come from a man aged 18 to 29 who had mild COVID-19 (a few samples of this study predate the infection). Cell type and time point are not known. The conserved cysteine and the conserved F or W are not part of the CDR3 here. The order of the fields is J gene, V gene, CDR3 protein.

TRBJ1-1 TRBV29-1 SVEDFNVATEAF
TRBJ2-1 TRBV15 ATSREIDPRQF
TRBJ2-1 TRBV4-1 ASSYGTGADNEQF
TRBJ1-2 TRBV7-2 DSSFLITGSNDYT
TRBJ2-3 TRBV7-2 ASSTQGAQACA
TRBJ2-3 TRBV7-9 ASSSYTADTQY
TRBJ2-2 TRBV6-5 ASRGGRNTGELF
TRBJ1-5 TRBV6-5 ASSYSTRGNQPQH
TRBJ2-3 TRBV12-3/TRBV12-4 ASSFRGGRTDTQY
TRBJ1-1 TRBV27 ASSLRQSNTEAF
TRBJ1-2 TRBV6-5 ASSSPTGTYGYT
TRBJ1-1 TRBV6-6 ASSNRDGTEAF
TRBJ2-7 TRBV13 ASSSKGDEQY
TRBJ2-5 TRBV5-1 ASSWQGAGETQY
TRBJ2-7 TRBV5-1 ASSWRPVSYEQY
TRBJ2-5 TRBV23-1 ASSHPTSGGQETQY
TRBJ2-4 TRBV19 ASSIATSGGRIQY
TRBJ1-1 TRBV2 ASRLDRMNTEAF
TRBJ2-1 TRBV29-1 SVSSGGAEYNEQF
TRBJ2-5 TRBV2 ASSGTRGSQY
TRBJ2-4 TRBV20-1 SARDFHGLSYDIQY
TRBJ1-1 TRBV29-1 SVGGQTTEAF
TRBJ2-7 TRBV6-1 ASTETGLLYEQY
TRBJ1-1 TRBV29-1 SGGEGNAF
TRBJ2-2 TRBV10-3 AISDRGTTGELF
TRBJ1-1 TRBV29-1 SALTVNTEAF
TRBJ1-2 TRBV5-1 ASSLVPRGDYGYT
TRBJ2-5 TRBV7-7 ASSLTTTETQY
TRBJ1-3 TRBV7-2 ASSPRQGRPGNTIY
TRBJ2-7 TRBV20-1 SARPLASGIYEQY
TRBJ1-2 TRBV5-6 ASSSGTVYT
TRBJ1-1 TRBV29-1 SVLTGGVNTEAF
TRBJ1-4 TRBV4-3 ASSQGASPTNEKLF
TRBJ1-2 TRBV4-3 ASSQDSRHDYGYT
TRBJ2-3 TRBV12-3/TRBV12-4 ASSPPRERGLDTQY
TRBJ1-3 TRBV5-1 ASSPGSGGAGNTIY
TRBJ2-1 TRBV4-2 ASSQDLTSGYNEQF
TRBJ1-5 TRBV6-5 ASSYSPSSNQPQH
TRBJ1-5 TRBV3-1 ASSQDIKQPQH
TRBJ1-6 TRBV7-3 ASSLSRADSPLH
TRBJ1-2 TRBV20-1 SARTQGAGGYT
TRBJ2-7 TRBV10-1 ASTGKYEQY
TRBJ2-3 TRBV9 ASSVGPPSGFTDTQY
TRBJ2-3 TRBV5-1 ASSLDRAGSQY
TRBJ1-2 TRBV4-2 ASSQDGGDYGYT
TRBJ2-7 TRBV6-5 ASSYSGTGSYEQY
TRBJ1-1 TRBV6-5 ASSPGSFWGAF
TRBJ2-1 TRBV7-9 ASSLGGQGAYNEQF
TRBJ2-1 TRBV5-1 ASSLGHETGADEQF
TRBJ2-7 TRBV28 ASSLTERYEQY
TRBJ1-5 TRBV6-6 ASAGNQPQH
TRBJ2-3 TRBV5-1 ASSLDLGDTQY
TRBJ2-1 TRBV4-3 ASSQASGAQF
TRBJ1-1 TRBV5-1 ASSHDRDTEAF